The 24 T cell receptor beta chains listed next were all sequenced from one sample in a study of blood T cell repertoires in COVID-19. TCRdb's copy holds only in-frame clones and misses some; the assay was immunoSEQ multiplex PCR. This sample carries around 150,000 clones, about 86% of them seen once, and the ten largest clones take approximately 3.9%. The sample comprised peripheral blood. All receptors derive from an older woman with acute or convalescent COVID-19.

The chain employs TRBV28 and TRBJ2-7; the D is unclear. The CDR3 extends over 14 amino acids. Trimming removed 1 base at V and 2 bases at J, with 9 bases between. Germline V CDR1 and CDR2: MDHEN, SYDVKM. As DNA, the CDR3 is TGTGCCAGCAGTTTATTAGGCAGGACCTACGAGCAGTACTTC. This gives the protein CASSLLGRTYEQYF.

The chain links TRBV6-2 or TRBV6-3 to TRBJ2-7; 8 bases map to TRBD2. CDR1 is MNHEY, CDR2 SVGEGT, per germline. J lost 4 bases, V lost 6 bases, and 11 bases had no gene match. The CDR3 is 15 residues long. The CDR3, as DNA: TGTGCCAGCAGCCTCCATCTAGCGGGTACTTACGAGCAGTACTTC. Amino acid sequence: CASSLHLAGTYEQYF.

This chain uses TRBV28 with TRBJ1-5, with 9 bases lining up with TRBD1. In germline, CDR1 is MDHEN, CDR2 SYDVKM. V shed 5 bases, J shed 6 bases, and the junction held 5 bases outside the gene matches. The CDR3 runs to 14 residues. CDR3 in DNA: TGTGCCAGCAGTGACCGGACAGGGGTTCAGCCCCAGCATTTT. Translating it yields CASSDRTGVQPQHF.

This chain connects TRBV28 to TRBJ1-2, with D uncertain. This CDR3 has 11 residues. Trimming cost V 5 bases and J 4 bases, with 5 bases left between them. Per the germline V gene, CDR1 is MDHEN and CDR2 is SYDVKM. CDR3 DNA: TGTGCCAGCAGTGCGGGCTATGGCTACACCTTC. This gives the protein CASSAGYGYTF.

This clone was counted between two and nine times. The chain uses TRBV28 and TRBJ2-2; D gene ambiguous. The CDR3 runs 13 residues. Looked up from germline, CDR1 is MDHEN and CDR2 is SYDVKM. The V gene lost 2 bases and the J gene lost 6 bases, with 7 bases spanning the gap. CDR3 bases: TGTGCCAGCAGTTTACCGCCGGCCGGGGAGCTGTTTTTT. This gives the protein CASSLPPAGELFF.

The chain has TRBV19 and TRBJ2-7, with D perhaps matching TRBD2 (5 bases). Trimming took off 1 base at V and 0 bases at J, with 10 bases between the two ends. This CDR3 has 15 amino acids. Germline lookup yields CDR1 LNHDA and CDR2 SQIVND (reference sequence). In DNA form, the CDR3 reads TGTGCCAGTAGTATAGCAGGACTCAACTCCTACGAGCAGTACTTC. Translated: CASSIAGLNSYEQYF.

This clone has a single count. The chain employs TRBV4-3 and TRBJ1-1; D ambiguous. Germline CDR1 is LGHNA and CDR2 is YSLEER. The CDR3 contains 15 residues. V was trimmed by 0 bases and J by 3 bases, leaving 11 bases between them. The DNA for the CDR3 is TGCGCCAGCAGCCAAGATGTATCGGACTACACTGAAGCTTTCTTT. Translation: CASSQDVSDYTEAFF.

The genes are TRBV27 and TRBJ2-5; 8 bases line up with TRBD2. With 3 bases clipped from V and 4 bases from J, the junction kept 7 bases outside the gene matches. Germline assignment: CDR1 MNHEY and CDR2 SMNVEV (reference sequence). The CDR3 has 15 amino acids. The DNA for the CDR3 is TGTGCCAGCAGTTTTGACGGGAGGGCCCGAGAGACCCAGTACTTC. Translated: CASSFDGRARETQYF.

At least ten counts were recorded for this clone. This chain uses TRBV10-3 with TRBJ1-5; a possible D gene is TRBD1 (5 bases). V was clipped by 0 bases and J by 6 bases, with 15 bases between them. The CDR3 runs to 16 residues. The germline gives CDR1 ENHRY, CDR2 SYGVKD. CDR3 nucleotides: TGTGCCATCAGTGAGTCAGGTACCCCAAGGGGTCAGCCCCAGCATTTT. Its protein product is CAISESGTPRGQPQHF.

The chain employs TRBV24-1 and TRBJ1-2; D gene uncertain. Between the trimmed V and J ends, which lost 5 bases and 1 base, there was a span of 7 bases. Per the germline V gene, CDR1 is KGHDR and CDR2 is SFDVKD. CDR3 length: 13 amino acids. CDR3 amino acids: CATSVEGNYGYTF. CDR3 DNA sequence: TGTGCCACCAGTGTAGAGGGTAACTATGGCTACACCTTC.

The rearrangement links TRBV7-6 to TRBJ2-3; D may be TRBD1 (6 bases). Germline CDR1 and CDR2: SGHVS and FNYEAQ. The CDR3 runs to 14 residues. Deletions cut 6 bases from V and 2 bases from J, with 12 bases between. Written as DNA, the CDR3 is TGTGCCAGCAGGAGGGACATTTCCACAGATACGCAGTATTTT. Translated, it gives CASRRDISTDTQYF.

This clone was found a few times. V is TRBV7-2 and J is TRBJ1-1; D perhaps matches TRBD1 (5 bases). There are 13 residues in the CDR3. From germline, CDR1 is SGHTA and CDR2 FQGNSA. Deletions cut 7 bases from V and 8 bases from J, with 17 bases between. The CDR3 DNA follows: TGTGCCAGCACCCAAGGGCGGGGACTCGAAGCTTTCTTT. This codes for CASTQGRGLEAFF. The full variable domain, rest sourced from reference TRBV7-2 and TRBJ1-1, is GAGVSQSPSNKVTEKGKDVELRCDPISGHTALYWYRQSLGQGLEFLIYFQGNSAPDKSGLPSDRFSAERTGGSVSTLTIQRTQQEDSAVYLCASTQGRGLEAFFGQGTRLTVV.

J is TRBJ1-1 and V is TRBV28; no reliable D call. This CDR3 is built from 12 residues. Trimming removed 5 bases from V and 7 bases from J, with 11 bases in between. CDR1 and CDR2 from the germline V gene are MDHEN and SYDVKM. The DNA of the CDR3 is TGTGCCAGCAGTCGAGACACAATTGAAGCTTTCTTT. It specifies CASSRDTIEAFF.

The V gene is TRBV25-1, the J gene TRBJ2-7; possibly TRBD2 for D (6 bases). The CDR3 is 15 amino acids. The V gene lost 1 base and the J gene lost 6 bases, with 16 bases spanning the gap. The V gene's germline CDR1 is MGHDK and CDR2 SYGVNS. The CDR3 nucleotides read TGTGCCAGCAGTGAATCACGGGGGTACAGATCCGAGCAGTACTTC. This sequence encodes CASSESRGYRSEQYF.

The chain links TRBV11-3 to TRBJ2-2; D uncertain. Germline assignment: CDR1 SGHNT and CDR2 YENEEA. This CDR3 is 15 amino acids long. Trimming stripped 2 bases from V and 1 base from J, with 8 bases between. CDR3 protein: CASSLSGGNTGELFF. The CDR3 DNA follows: TGTGCCAGCAGCTTATCGGGTGGGAACACCGGGGAGCTGTTTTTT. Together with reference TRBV11-3 and TRBJ2-2, the CDR3 gives the full variable domain: EAGVVQSPRYKIIEKKQPVAFWCNPISGHNTLYWYLQNLGQGPELLIRYENEEAVDDSQLPKDRFSAERLKGVDSTLKIQPAELGDSAVYLCASSLSGGNTGELFFGEGSRLTVL.

This chain connects TRBV27 to TRBJ2-7; TRBD2 matches at 8 bases. From germline, CDR1 is MNHEY and CDR2 SMNVEV (reference sequence). The V and J ends lost 5 bases and 3 bases, in that order; junction bases with no gene match: 3. This CDR3 has 13 amino acids. The CDR3: CASSERELYEQYF. CDR3 coding DNA: TGTGCCAGCAGTGAGCGGGAGCTCTACGAGCAGTACTTC.

This clone was recorded once. The J gene is TRBJ2-7, the V gene TRBV7-9; 8 bases match TRBD1. The J segment lost 5 bases and the V segment lost 3 bases, leaving 6 bases of the junction unmatched. Germline CDR1 and CDR2: SEHNR and FQNEAQ (reference sequence). This CDR3 has 14 residues. CDR3: CASSLQTGVDEQYF. The CDR3 DNA reads as TGTGCCAGCAGCTTGCAGACAGGGGTGGACGAGCAGTACTTC.

This clone was observed once. This sequence joins TRBV3-1 (or the pseudogene TRBV3-2) and TRBJ1-5, with D uncertain. Trimming stripped 4 bases from V and 4 bases from J, with 11 bases between. CDR1 and CDR2 (germline): LGHDT, YNNKEL (reference sequence). The CDR3 is 14 residues long. CDR3 loop: CASSPLARNQPQHF. The CDR3 region has the DNA TGTGCCAGCAGCCCCCTTGCCAGGAATCAGCCCCAGCATTTT.

V gene TRBV5-8 combines with J gene TRBJ2-3; tentative D call: TRBD2 (6 bases). CDR3 size: 15 residues. Trimming pared 4 bases from V and 2 bases from J, leaving 14 bases between. Germline V CDR1 and CDR2: SGHTS, YDEGEE. The CDR3 coding sequence is TGTGCCAGCAGCCCGGAGGGACTGTCCACAGATACGCAGTATTTT. Its translation is CASSPEGLSTDTQYF. The variable domain in full, with the rest retrieved from reference TRBV5-8 and TRBJ2-3, is EAGVTQSPTHLIKTRGQQATLRCSPISGHTSVYWYQQALGLGLQFLLWYDEGEERNRGNFPPRFSGRQFPNYSSELNVNALELEDSALYLCASSPEGLSTDTQYFGPGTRLTVL.

This chain links TRBV10-3 with TRBJ2-1; possibly TRBD2 for D (6 bases). This CDR3 region has 14 residues. Trimming removed 5 bases from V and 7 bases from J, with 15 bases in between. In germline, CDR1 is ENHRY, CDR2 SYGVKD. The CDR3 region is CAISPGLRTNEQFF. The CDR3 DNA is TGTGCCATCAGTCCGGGACTTCGTACTAATGAGCAGTTCTTC.

The genes are TRBV11-2 and TRBJ1-1; the match to TRBD1 covers 7 bases. The CDR3 is made up of 16 amino acids. The trim removed 4 bases at V and 1 base at J, leaving 9 bases unmatched. Germline lookup yields CDR1 SGHAT and CDR2 FQNNGV. CDR3 sequence reads: CASSSTGKLGNTEAFF. DNA of the CDR3: TGTGCCAGCAGCTCGACAGGGAAATTAGGGAACACTGAAGCTTTCTTT.

The chain uses TRBV28 and TRBJ1-3; 7 bases match TRBD1. The germline CDR1 and CDR2 sequences are MDHEN and SYDVKM. The length of the CDR3 is 14 residues. Unmatched junction bases numbered 3, after V lost 5 bases and J lost 2 bases. The chain's CDR3 is CASSQTGTGNTIYF. CDR3 sequence (DNA): TGTGCCAGCAGTCAGACAGGGACTGGAAACACCATATATTTT.

The V call is TRBV6-5, the J call TRBJ1-5; 11 nucleotides align to TRBD1. This CDR3 spans 13 amino acids. Per the germline V gene, CDR1 is MNHEY and CDR2 is SVGAGI. Trimming removed 6 bases from V and 7 bases from J; junction bases left unmatched: 2. CDR3 nucleotide sequence: TGTGCCAGCAGGGGACAGGGGGGCCAGCCCCAGCATTTT. It encodes CASRGQGGQPQHF.

The CDR3 DNA reads TGTGCCAGCAGCTTCGACAGGGGAGAGCATGAAAAACTGTTTTTT. Translated, it gives CASSFDRGEHEKLFF. This rearrangement joins TRBV7-2 to TRBJ1-4; 8 bases fit TRBD1. Looked up from germline, CDR1 is SGHTA and CDR2 is FQGNSA. V was pared by 3 bases and J by 6 bases, with 6 bases of the junction left unmatched. The CDR3 runs to 15 residues.